Following are 6 T cell receptor beta chains from one sample sequenced in a study of CD8 T cells in ankylosing spondylitis. Study results and caveats: Among TCR beta sequences, a motif of about 8 highly homologous variants appeared characteristic of ankylosing spondylitis blood.

TCRdb redid the calling of the 5' RACE reads with MiXCR, one entry per CDR3 protein. The repertoire holds about 220,000 distinct CDR3 sequences, approximately 7.4% seen once, with 14% in the top ten. Which antigens these TCRs recognize remains unknown. The sequenced material came from blood, either unsorted or a sorted T cell fraction (not recorded which). The receptor set was obtained from a male donor with ankylosing spondylitis.

This clonotype was counted many times. The gene calls are TRBV29-1 and TRBJ2-7, with TRBD1 matching 9 bases. Germline CDR1 reads SQVTM; CDR2 reads ANQGSEA. Trimming cost V 6 bases and J 2 bases; bases outside gene matches: 8. The CDR3 is made up of 14 amino acids. The CDR3 loop reads CSVRGTGRAYEQYF. In DNA form, the CDR3 reads TGCAGCGTGAGAGGGACAGGGAGAGCCTACGAGCAGTACTTC.

This clonotype has at least ten counts. The chain combines TRBV6-2 or TRBV6-3 with TRBJ1-1; unclear D gene. The CDR3 length is 13 residues. V lost 2 bases and J lost 6, with 10 bases in between. Germline-derived CDR1 and CDR2 are MNHEY and SVGEGT. The CDR3 is CASSYVGRAEAFF. As DNA, the CDR3 is TGTGCCAGCAGTTACGTAGGACGGGCTGAAGCTTTCTTT.

The rearrangement links TRBV29-1 to TRBJ2-7, with 10 positions matching TRBD1. V was pared by 4 bases and J by 2 bases, with 11 bases of the junction left unmatched. CDR3 length: 16 amino acids. Germline V CDR1 and CDR2: SQVTM, ANQGSEA. The CDR3: CSVVEGDRGPAYEQYF. CDR3 nucleotide sequence: TGCAGCGTTGTAGAGGGGGACAGGGGACCTGCCTACGAGCAGTACTTC.

This clonotype occurred many times. This chain connects TRBV29-1 to TRBJ2-7, with 13 bases lining up with TRBD2. Germline assignment: CDR1 SQVTM and CDR2 ANQGSEA. V lost 5 bases to trimming and J lost 0 bases; unmatched junction nucleotides: 10. This CDR3 contains 17 residues. For the CDR3, the DNA is TGCAGCGTTCACAGGGGACTAGCGGGACAACCCTCCTACGAGCAGTACTTC. Residues: CSVHRGLAGQPSYEQYF.

This clonotype was observed many times. V is TRBV20-1 and J is TRBJ2-7; TRBD2 matches at 7 bases. Germline CDR1 reads DFQATT; CDR2 reads SNEGSKA (reference sequence). V lost 4 bases to trimming and J lost 2 bases; unmatched junction nucleotides: 8. The CDR3 has 14 amino acids. The CDR3 reads CSAMGLTHTYEQYF. CDR3 coding DNA: TGCAGTGCTATGGGACTAACGCATACCTACGAGCAGTACTTC.

This clonotype was seen ten or more times. The J gene is TRBJ2-7, the V gene TRBV3-1, with TRBD1 matching over 8 bases. Per the germline V gene, CDR1 is LGHDT and CDR2 is YNNKEL (reference sequence). Trimming took 1 base from V and 3 from J; bases not matched to a gene: 5. The CDR3 has 15 amino acids. CDR3 in amino acids: CASSQVPGGFYEQYF. Here the CDR3 DNA reads TGTGCCAGCAGCCAAGTGCCAGGGGGCTTCTACGAGCAGTACTTC.